This T cell receptor (beta chain) was profiled in a study of technical replicates of blood from several donors. Libraries were prepared by immunoSEQ multiplex PCR; TCRdb keeps only in-frame clonotypes and omits some of them. The table has around 63,000 clones, approximately 92% seen once. This CDR3 has 17 amino acids. CDR1 is LNHDA and CDR2 is SQIVND in the germline V gene (reference sequence). V was pared by 5 bases and J by 5 bases, with 13 bases of the junction left unmatched. The specimen sequenced was PBMCs. The V gene is TRBV19, the J gene TRBJ1-5; TRBD1 matches 9 bases. The source is a human donor in good health. Some clones in this sample may be carry-over from other donors' samples. CDR3 nucleotides: TGTGCCAGTAGTCCGCCGAATGCGAGACAGGGGGATCAGCCCCAGCATTTT. This gives the protein CASSPPNARQGDQPQHF.